These 31 T cell receptor beta chains were sequenced from one sample in a study of blood T cell repertoires in COVID-19. Only in-frame clones appear in the TCRdb table, and some are missing; sequencing was by immunoSEQ multiplex PCR. The sample shows about 210,000 clones, 92% of them seen only once. The material sequenced was peripheral blood. The source of these receptors is a young man with acute or convalescent COVID-19.

The chain uses TRBV4-1 and TRBJ2-3; possibly TRBD2 for D (6 bases). Germline loops: CDR1 MGHRA, CDR2 YSYEKL. V was pared by 0 bases and J by 3 bases, with 10 bases between. The CDR3 is made up of 15 amino acids. The CDR3 bases are TGCGCCAGCAGCCAAGAAGCGGGCCGGACAGATACGCAGTATTTT. It encodes CASSQEAGRTDTQYF.

V gene TRBV9 combines with J gene TRBJ1-6, with TRBD1 matching over 9 bases. This CDR3 is built from 17 residues. Germline V gene sequence: CDR1 SGDLS, CDR2 YYNGEE. V was pared by 4 bases and J by 8 bases, with 13 bases of the junction left unmatched. The CDR3 protein is CASSLYSGQGAYSPLHF. CDR3 DNA sequence: TGTGCCAGCAGCCTCTACTCGGGACAGGGAGCCTATTCACCCCTCCACTTT.

V gene TRBV10-1 combines with J gene TRBJ1-3, with 10 bases that match TRBD1. The germline V gene has CDR1 WNHNN and CDR2 SYGVQD (reference sequence). V lost 2 bases and J lost 4; bases outside the gene matches: 8. The CDR3 consists of 17 residues. The CDR3 DNA follows: TGCGCCAGCAGTGAGGTTGCCGGGACAGGGGCCGGAAACACCATATATTTT. Translated, it gives CASSEVAGTGAGNTIYF.

This clone was counted between two and nine times. The chain employs TRBV4-2 and TRBJ2-7, with 9 bases fitting TRBD1. Looked up from germline, CDR1 is LGHNA and CDR2 is YNFKEQ. With 2 bases clipped from V and 4 bases from J, the junction kept 6 bases outside the gene matches. CDR3 length: 15 residues. CDR3 sequence (DNA): TGTGCCAGCAGCCAACAAACGACAGGGGGTTACGAGCAGTACTTC. It specifies CASSQQTTGGYEQYF.

V is TRBV19 and J is TRBJ2-7, with 8 bases identical to TRBD1. CDR1 and CDR2 from the germline V gene are LNHDA and SQIVND (reference sequence). V lost 4 bases and J lost 2; bases outside the gene matches: 7. The CDR3 runs 15 residues. The CDR3 DNA reads as TGTGCCAGTAGTAAAGCCGGGACAGGCCCCTACGAGCAGTACTTC. This translates into CASSKAGTGPYEQYF.

The V and J genes are TRBV4-1 and TRBJ1-1; D unclear. V was cut by 3 bases and J by 4 bases, with 15 bases left in between. CDR3 length equals 15 residues. The germline V gene has CDR1 MGHRA and CDR2 YSYEKL. CDR3 nucleotide sequence: TGCGCCAGCAGCCATCGACATCACTTTGGCACTGAAGCTTTCTTT. Translated, it gives CASSHRHHFGTEAFF.

This chain uses TRBV28 with TRBJ1-2; 9 bases line up with TRBD1. CDR3 length: 14 amino acids. Trimming removed 5 bases from V and 8 bases from J; junction bases left unmatched: 9. Germline V gene lookup returns CDR1 MDHEN and CDR2 SYDVKM. CDR3 nucleotides: TGTGCCAGCAGTGAGAACAGGGGGCGCGGAGGCTACACCTTC. Translating gives CASSENRGRGGYTF.

The chain joins TRBV6-5 to TRBJ1-2; D is unclear. The germline gives CDR1 MNHEY, CDR2 SVGAGI. Trimming took off 0 bases at V and 2 bases at J, with 7 bases between the two ends. The CDR3 length is 14 residues. Here the CDR3 reads CASSYSGANYGYTF. The CDR3 coding sequence is TGTGCCAGCAGTTACTCGGGAGCAAACTATGGCTACACCTTC.

The rearrangement uses TRBV9 and TRBJ2-1; 8 bases align to TRBD1. This CDR3 has 14 residues. Looked up from germline, CDR1 is SGDLS and CDR2 is YYNGEE. V trimming: 4 bases; J trimming: 4 bases; junction bases outside the gene matches: 4. CDR3 in amino acids: CASSIRQGYNEQFF. The DNA for the CDR3 is TGTGCCAGCAGCATACGACAGGGGTACAATGAGCAGTTCTTC.

The V and J genes are TRBV11-2 and TRBJ2-5; tentatively, D is TRBD1 (6 bases). V was clipped by 3 bases and J by 1 base, with 12 bases between them. Germline CDR1 reads SGHAT; CDR2 reads FQNNGV. The CDR3 is 15 amino acids. CDR3 nucleotides: TGTGCCAGCAGCTTCAACAGGGTATCCCAAGAGACCCAGTACTTC. Encoded protein: CASSFNRVSQETQYF.

The chain links TRBV27 to TRBJ2-1, with D tentatively TRBD1 (6 bases). Trimming took off 5 bases at V and 2 bases at J, with 16 bases between the two ends. The germline gives CDR1 MNHEY, CDR2 SMNVEV (reference sequence). The CDR3 loop spans 16 amino acids. CDR3 in amino acids: CASSGGRDTTYNEQFF. CDR3 nucleotides: TGTGCCAGCAGTGGGGGCCGGGACACAACCTACAATGAGCAGTTCTTC.

This clone occurred once. The CDR3 DNA is TGTGCCACCAGGGGACTCATTGGGGTGGCCTATGGCTACACCTTC. It codes for CATRGLIGVAYGYTF. The chain recombines TRBV2 with TRBJ1-2, with TRBD1 as a possible D gene (6 bases). Trimming shortened V by 10 bases and J by 4 bases, and 22 bases separated the two germline ends. Germline lookup yields CDR1 SNHLY and CDR2 FYNNEI. The CDR3 runs 15 residues. Full variable domain (rest looked up from reference TRBV2 and TRBJ1-2): EPEVTQTPSHQVTQMGQEVILRCVPISNHLYFYWYRQILGQKVEFLVSFYNNEISEKSEIFDDQFSVERPDGSNFTLKIRSTKLEDSAMYFCATRGLIGVAYGYTFGSGTRLTVV.

This clone is a singleton in its sample. The rearrangement joins TRBV2 to TRBJ2-7; 8 bases fit TRBD1. With 5 bases clipped from V and 7 bases from J, the junction kept 16 bases outside the gene matches. CDR3 length equals 16 residues. The germline CDR1 and CDR2 sequences are SNHLY and FYNNEI. The CDR3 bases are TGTGCCAGCAGTTTAACCGGGACAGGCCCATCTGGAGAGCAGTACTTC. Its protein is CASSLTGTGPSGEQYF.

The genes are TRBV11-3 and TRBJ2-2; a possible D gene is TRBD1 (6 bases). The CDR3 totals 15 residues. V lost 4 bases and J lost 2, with 11 bases in between. Germline V lookup: CDR1 SGHNT, CDR2 YENEEA. CDR3 sequence reads: CASSYRTANTGELFF. The CDR3 region has the DNA TGTGCCAGCAGCTACAGGACAGCAAACACCGGGGAGCTGTTTTTT.

This chain links TRBV7-8 with TRBJ1-2, with 8 bases identical to TRBD1. The length of the CDR3 is 15 residues. Trimming cost V 5 bases and J 7 bases; bases outside gene matches: 12. Germline CDR1 SGHVS, CDR2 FQNEAQ. CDR3 region: CASSTQTGALGGYTF. The CDR3 coding sequence is TGTGCCAGCAGCACACAGACAGGGGCTTTAGGTGGCTACACCTTC.

The chain employs TRBV9 and TRBJ1-2; no definite D call. Trimming removed 0 bases from V and 5 bases from J, with 8 bases in between. Looked up from germline, CDR1 is SGDLS and CDR2 is YYNGEE. The CDR3 runs to 13 residues. The CDR3 loop reads CASSVGPGYGYTF. The CDR3 region has the DNA TGTGCCAGCAGCGTAGGGCCAGGATATGGCTACACCTTC. The full variable domain, rest sourced from reference TRBV9 and TRBJ1-2, is DSGVTQTPKHLITATGQRVTLRCSPRSGDLSVYWYQQSLDQGLQFLIQYYNGEERAKGNILERFSAQQFPDLHSELNLSSLELGDSALYFCASSVGPGYGYTFGSGTRLTVV.

The CDR3 coding sequence is TGTGCCTGGAGTAGGGGCGGTCTGAGGGAGCTGTTTTTT. Its protein is CAWSRGGLRELFF. The genes are TRBV30 and TRBJ2-2; the D gene is possibly TRBD1 (5 bases). The CDR3 consists of 13 residues. Germline V lookup: CDR1 GTSNPN, CDR2 SVGIG (reference sequence). Trimming took 2 bases from V and 9 from J, leaving 13 bases between them.

The chain employs TRBV7-2 and TRBJ2-5, with 11 bases fitting TRBD2. The junction had 5 bases not matched to a gene; V was cut back by 3 bases and J by 2 bases. Germline CDR1 is SGHTA and CDR2 is FQGNSA. The CDR3 loop spans 16 amino acids. CDR3 coding DNA: TGTGCCAGCAGCTTGGGGCCTAGCGGGGGGCAAGAGACCCAGTACTTC. It codes for CASSLGPSGGQETQYF.

The chain joins TRBV5-5 to TRBJ1-2; D perhaps matches TRBD1 (5 bases). Germline-derived CDR1 and CDR2 are SGHKS and YYEKEE (reference sequence). This CDR3 region has 15 residues. V lost 7 bases and J 0 bases, leaving 16 bases between the germline ends. This CDR3 is CASPGAGSSNYGYTF. In DNA, the CDR3 is TGTGCCAGCCCCGGGGCGGGATCCTCTAACTATGGCTACACCTTC.

This chain connects TRBV27 to TRBJ2-4; 8 nucleotides line up with TRBD1. Unmatched junction bases numbered 11, after V lost 4 bases and J lost 0 bases. The CDR3 spans 18 residues. Germline V gene sequence: CDR1 MNHEY, CDR2 SMNVEV (reference sequence). The DNA of the CDR3 is TGTGCCAGCAGTTCCGTGACCTCAGGGGGCCTAGCCAAAAACATTCAGTACTTC. Its translation: CASSSVTSGGLAKNIQYF.

CDR3 nucleotide sequence: TGCGCCAGCAGCCAAGGGCAAATTGTGTCCCGGAGCTCCTATAATTCACCCCTCCACTTT. This translates into CASSQGQIVSRSSYNSPLHF. This chain links TRBV4-1 with TRBJ1-6; no clear D. There are 20 residues in the CDR3. Germline-derived CDR1 and CDR2 are MGHRA and YSYEKL. Trimming stripped 1 base from V and 0 bases from J, with 19 bases between.

The chain couples TRBV30 to TRBJ1-2; D call uncertain. Germline CDR1 GTSNPN, CDR2 SVGIG (reference sequence). The V and J ends lost 0 bases and 4 bases respectively, with 9 bases between them. The length of the CDR3 is 13 residues. The CDR3 nucleotides are TGTGCCTGGAGTGTACAAACGGGCTATGGCTACACCTTC. Translated: CAWSVQTGYGYTF.

This clone has more than one count but fewer than ten. The genes are TRBV7-6 and TRBJ2-5, with 11 positions matching TRBD2. Per germline, CDR1 SGHVS and CDR2 FNYEAQ. This CDR3 comprises 16 residues. V lost 5 bases to trimming and J lost 1 base; unmatched junction nucleotides: 6. The CDR3 loop reads CASSRQTSGAQETQYF. CDR3 bases: TGTGCCAGCAGCCGACAGACTAGCGGGGCCCAAGAGACCCAGTACTTC.

This clone appeared a single time. The chain is built from TRBV7-9 and TRBJ1-5, with unresolved D. Trimming took off 3 bases at V and 2 bases at J, with 14 bases between the two ends. The CDR3 is 16 residues long. The germline V gene has CDR1 SEHNR and CDR2 FQNEAQ (reference sequence). The CDR3 DNA reads TGTGCCAGCAGCTTCCATCGGGGTATGGGCAATCAGCCCCAGCATTTT. This encodes CASSFHRGMGNQPQHF. Using reference TRBV7-9 and TRBJ1-5 for the parts outside the CDR3, the full variable domain is DTGVSQNPRHKITKRGQNVTFRCDPISEHNRLYWYRQTLGQGPEFLTYFQNEAQLEKSRLLSDRFSAERPKGSFSTLEIQRTEQGDSAMYLCASSFHRGMGNQPQHFGDGTRLSIL.

The chain links TRBV7-2 to TRBJ2-5, with TRBD1 as a possible D gene (6 bases). The CDR3 has 14 amino acids. Germline-derived CDR1 and CDR2 are SGHTA and FQGNSA. The V and J ends lost 5 bases and 2 bases respectively, with 12 bases between them. CDR3 region: CASSPTGVQETQYF. CDR3 DNA: TGTGCCAGCAGCCCGACAGGAGTTCAAGAGACCCAGTACTTC.

V usage is TRBV5-1 and J usage is TRBJ2-3; a weak D match, TRBD2 (5 bases). The V gene lost 5 bases and the J gene lost 4 bases, with 8 bases spanning the gap. The CDR3 covers 12 residues. Germline values: CDR1 SGHRS, CDR2 YFSETQ. CDR3 DNA sequence: TGCGCCAGCAGGGGAGAGGCAGATACGCAGTATTTT. This encodes CASRGEADTQYF.

This sequence joins TRBV3-1 (or the pseudogene TRBV3-2) and TRBJ1-3; D gene uncertain. Germline values: CDR1 LGHDT, CDR2 YNNKEL (reference sequence). The length of the CDR3 is 11 residues. The V end was cut by 4 bases, the J end by 8 bases, with 6 bases between. CDR3 in amino acids: CASSLVDTIYF. The CDR3 coding sequence is TGTGCCAGCAGCCTAGTTGACACCATATATTTT.

The rearrangement uses TRBV23-1 and TRBJ2-7, with unresolved D. TRBV23-1 is classed as an ORF, of uncertain function. Trimming took off 0 bases at V and 0 bases at J, with 12 bases between the two ends. CDR3 length: 16 residues. The CDR3 nucleotides read TGCGCCAGCAGTCAATCCGAGGTGGTGGACTCCTACGAGCAGTACTTC. Translation: CASSQSEVVDSYEQYF.

The chain employs TRBV4-1 and TRBJ1-4, with D perhaps TRBD1 (5 bases). The V and J ends lost 3 bases and 6 bases respectively, with 11 bases between them. The CDR3 has 14 residues. Germline values: CDR1 MGHRA, CDR2 YSYEKL. For the CDR3, the DNA is TGCGCCAGCAGCCACGGGGGGAATTATGAAAAACTGTTTTTT. Protein product: CASSHGGNYEKLFF.

V is TRBV28 and J is TRBJ1-5; 7 bases align to TRBD1. With 7 bases clipped from V and 0 bases from J, the junction kept 6 bases outside the gene matches. CDR1 and CDR2 (germline): MDHEN, SYDVKM. The CDR3 runs 15 residues. CDR3 amino acids: CASTRQGISNQPQHF. CDR3 sequence (DNA): TGTGCCAGCACCCGACAGGGTATTAGCAATCAGCCCCAGCATTTT.

The J gene is TRBJ2-4, the V gene TRBV13; 9 nucleotides match TRBD2. Germline loops: CDR1 PRHDT, CDR2 FYEKMQ (reference sequence). This CDR3 contains 15 residues. Losses at the gene ends were 5 bases for V and 6 bases for J; bases not matched to a gene: 8. This CDR3 reads CASSASGTWGNIQYF. The CDR3 nucleotides are TGTGCCAGCAGCGCTAGCGGGACCTGGGGAAACATTCAGTACTTC.